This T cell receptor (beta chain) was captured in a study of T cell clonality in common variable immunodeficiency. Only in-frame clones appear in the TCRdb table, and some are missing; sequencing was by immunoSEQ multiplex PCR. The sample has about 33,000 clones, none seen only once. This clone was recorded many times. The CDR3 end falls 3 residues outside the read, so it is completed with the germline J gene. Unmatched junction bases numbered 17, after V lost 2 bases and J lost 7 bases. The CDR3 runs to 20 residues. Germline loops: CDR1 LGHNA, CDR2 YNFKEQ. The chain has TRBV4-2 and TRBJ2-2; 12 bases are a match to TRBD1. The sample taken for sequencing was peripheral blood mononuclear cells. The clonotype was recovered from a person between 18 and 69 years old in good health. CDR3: CASSQRGIRGQGAGGGELFF. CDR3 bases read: TGTGCCAGCAGCCAAAGAGGAATAAGGGGACAGGGGGCGGGTGGCGGGGAG.